These 3 T cell receptor beta chains came from one sample sequenced in a study of technical replicates of blood from a few donors. The protocol was immunoSEQ multiplex PCR, while the TCRdb copy is restricted to in-frame clones and leaves out a portion. Of under 80,000 clones listed, about nine tenths are singletons. Sequencing input: T cells isolated from PBMCs. These receptors all stem from a human donor in good health. Some clones in this sample may be carry-over from other donors' samples.

The chain carries TRBV19 and TRBJ2-7; D possibly corresponds to TRBD2 (5 bases). CDR3 size: 14 residues. V lost 3 bases and J lost 2, with 11 bases in between. The germline V gene has CDR1 LNHDA and CDR2 SQIVND (reference sequence). For the CDR3, the DNA is TGTGCCAGTAGTATTGTAACTAGACCCTACGAGCAGTACTTC. The encoded protein is CASSIVTRPYEQYF.

The gene calls are TRBV7-3 and TRBJ2-2, with D unclear. CDR1 SGHTA and CDR2 FQGTGA come from the germline V gene. V lost 5 bases and J lost 5, with 12 bases in between. This CDR3 has 14 amino acids. CDR3 region: CASSPRQPTGELFF. CDR3 nucleotides: TGTGCCAGCAGCCCCCGACAACCGACCGGGGAGCTGTTTTTT.

The chain has TRBV29-1 and TRBJ1-1, with a tentative D call TRBD1 (6 bases). Germline V gives CDR1 SQVTM, CDR2 ANQGSEA. V was pared by 3 bases and J by 2 bases, with 10 bases between. The CDR3 is made up of 13 amino acids. The CDR3 region has the DNA TGCAGCGTTGAGTCAGGGGACAACACTGAAGCTTTCTTT. Translating it yields CSVESGDNTEAFF.